Below are 13 T cell receptor beta chains sequenced from a single sample in a study of prognosis after radiotherapy for stage I lung cancer. Genomic DNA yielded TCR beta CDR3, amplified by two-round multiplex PCR. Specific primers for each TRBV and TRBJ gene were what first-round PCR used. From the multiplex PCR reads, TCRdb called clonotypes with MiXCR, one entry per CDR3 protein. The table shows 15,000 or so distinct CDR3 sequences, with around half occurring only once. Sequenced here: PBMCs, sampled before or after stereotactic body radiation therapy (not recorded which). These receptors were taken from a donor of 50 years or more with non-small cell lung cancer.

The rearrangement links TRBV28 to TRBJ2-7, with TRBD1 as a possible D gene (5 bases). In germline, CDR1 is MDHEN, CDR2 SYDVKM. This CDR3 region has 14 residues. V gave up 6 bases and J gave up 7 bases, with 19 bases separating them. As DNA, the CDR3 is TGTGCCAGCAGCAGCGCCAGGGTAGATCGGGAGCAGTACTTC. This gives the protein CASSSARVDREQYF.

The chain carries TRBV10-3 and TRBJ2-2, with 10 bases fitting TRBD2. The CDR3 has 15 amino acids. Germline CDR1 ENHRY, CDR2 SYGVKD. The junction had 8 bases not matched to a gene; V was cut back by 2 bases and J by 11 bases. The CDR3 loop is CAISETSGRACELFF. CDR3 DNA sequence: TGTGCCATCAGTGAGACGAGCGGGAGGGCCTGTGAGCTGTTTTTT.

In this sample, this clonotype turned up many times. The CDR3 loop reads CASSRAGQLETQYF. DNA of the CDR3: TGTGCCAGCAGCCGGGCGGGGCAGCTGGAGACCCAGTACTTC. The chain is built from TRBV11-3 and TRBJ2-5, with D maybe TRBD2 (6 bases). This CDR3 spans 14 amino acids. Per the germline V gene, CDR1 is SGHNT and CDR2 is YENEEA. The germline V and J ends were trimmed by 5 bases and 5 bases, with 15 bases remaining between them.

The count of this clonotype is one. The rearrangement links TRBV6-2 or TRBV6-3 to TRBJ1-1; TRBD1 might be the D (5 bases). Germline CDR1 is MNHEY and CDR2 is SVGEGT. The CDR3 extends over 17 amino acids. Trimming pared 6 bases from V and 3 bases from J, leaving 23 bases between. CDR3 sequence: CASSDLSGGVSDTEAFF. The CDR3, as DNA: TGTGCCAGCAGCGACCTTTCTGGGGGGGTATCGGACACTGAAGCTTTCTTT.

The gene calls are TRBV7-9 and TRBJ2-3; perhaps D is TRBD1 or TRBD2 (5 bases each). The CDR3 contains 14 residues. The germline V gene has CDR1 SEHNR and CDR2 FQNEAQ (reference sequence). V was shortened by 5 bases and J by 2 bases, with 11 bases between the two germline ends. The CDR3 coding sequence is TGTGCCAGCAGCCCCGGGACCCTCACAGATACGCAGTATTTT. This codes for CASSPGTLTDTQYF.

This clonotype was counted a single time. This sequence joins TRBV6-1 and TRBJ2-2; D is undetermined. CDR3 length equals 12 residues. The germline gives CDR1 MNHNS, CDR2 SASEGT. V was clipped by 6 bases and J by 6 bases, with 8 bases between them. CDR3 amino acids: CASSPTAGELFF. DNA of the CDR3: TGTGCCAGCAGCCCCACGGCCGGGGAGCTGTTTTTT.

This clonotype was recorded many times. The V and J genes are TRBV5-4 and TRBJ1-2, with D unclear. Germline CDR1 and CDR2: SGHNT and YYREEE (reference sequence). V was trimmed by 4 bases and J by 0 bases, leaving 10 bases between them. The CDR3 spans 14 residues. The CDR3 DNA follows: TGTGCCAGCAGCCCACCGGTGGCTAACTATGGCTACACCTTC. This codes for CASSPPVANYGYTF.

In this sample, this clonotype turned up a few times. The genes are TRBV5-1 and TRBJ2-2, with 8 bases fitting TRBD2. Trimming cost V 2 bases and J 4 bases; bases outside gene matches: 1. CDR1 and CDR2 from the germline V gene are SGHRS and YFSETQ. CDR3 size: 14 residues. CDR3 in DNA: TGCGCCAGCAGCTTTAGCGGGATCACCGGGGAGCTGTTTTTT. The encoded protein is CASSFSGITGELFF.

This clonotype was recorded many times. V usage is TRBV28 and J usage is TRBJ1-1, with D uncertain. The V end was cut by 2 bases, the J end by 1 base, with 8 bases between. Germline assignment: CDR1 MDHEN and CDR2 SYDVKM. This CDR3 comprises 14 residues. CDR3 sequence reads: CASSLRRRNTEAFF. The CDR3 bases are TGTGCCAGCAGTTTAAGGCGGCGGAACACTGAAGCTTTCTTT.

This clonotype was observed many times. The chain has TRBV5-1 and TRBJ2-2; TRBD2 matches 9 bases. CDR1 and CDR2 from the germline V gene are SGHRS and YFSETQ. The CDR3 is 16 amino acids. V dropped 0 bases and J dropped 4; count of bases not matched to a gene: 4. As DNA, the CDR3 is TGCGCCAGCAGCTTGGAGGCGGGAGGGCCCACCGGGGAGCTGTTTTTT. This encodes CASSLEAGGPTGELFF.

V gene TRBV20-1 combines with J gene TRBJ2-3, with D perhaps matching TRBD1 (6 bases). CDR3 length: 13 amino acids. The V and J ends lost 1 base and 5 bases respectively, with 10 bases between them. Germline V lookup: CDR1 DFQATT, CDR2 SNEGSKA (reference sequence). CDR3: CSARGQARDTQYF. DNA of the CDR3: TGCAGTGCTAGAGGACAGGCTAGAGATACGCAGTATTTT.

This clonotype is labeled medium-sized. The chain carries TRBV6-1 and TRBJ1-2; TRBD1 is a possible D gene (5 bases). The CDR3 is 14 amino acids. The ends were cut back, 5 bases at V and 1 base at J, with 11 bases in the middle. CDR1 is MNHNS, CDR2 SASEGT, per germline. CDR3 residues: CASSTGSNNYGYTF. DNA of the CDR3: TGTGCCAGCAGTACAGGCTCCAATAACTATGGCTACACCTTC.

The gene calls are TRBV11-2 and TRBJ2-5; D is perhaps TRBD1 (6 bases). Germline values: CDR1 SGHAT, CDR2 FQNNGV. Between the trimmed V and J ends, which lost 0 bases and 1 base, there was a span of 15 bases. This CDR3 is built from 17 residues. The CDR3 region is CASSLDGIGTPQETQYF. Here the CDR3 DNA reads TGTGCCAGCAGCTTAGATGGGATAGGGACACCCCAAGAGACCCAGTACTTC.